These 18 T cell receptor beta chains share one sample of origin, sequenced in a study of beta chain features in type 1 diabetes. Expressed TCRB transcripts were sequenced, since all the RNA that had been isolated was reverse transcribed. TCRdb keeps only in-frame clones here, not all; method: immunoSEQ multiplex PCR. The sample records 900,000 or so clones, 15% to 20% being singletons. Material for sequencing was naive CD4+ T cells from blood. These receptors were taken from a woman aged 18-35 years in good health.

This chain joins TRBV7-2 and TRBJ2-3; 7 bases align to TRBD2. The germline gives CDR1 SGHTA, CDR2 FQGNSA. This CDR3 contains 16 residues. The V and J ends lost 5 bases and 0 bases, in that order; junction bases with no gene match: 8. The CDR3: CASSPLGTTSTDTQYF. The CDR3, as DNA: TGTGCCAGCAGCCCACTCGGGACTACTAGCACAGATACGCAGTATTTT. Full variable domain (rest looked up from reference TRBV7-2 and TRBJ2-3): GAGVSQSPSNKVTEKGKDVELRCDPISGHTALYWYRQSLGQGLEFLIYFQGNSAPDKSGLPSDRFSAERTGGSVSTLTIQRTQQEDSAVYLCASSPLGTTSTDTQYFGPGTRLTVL.

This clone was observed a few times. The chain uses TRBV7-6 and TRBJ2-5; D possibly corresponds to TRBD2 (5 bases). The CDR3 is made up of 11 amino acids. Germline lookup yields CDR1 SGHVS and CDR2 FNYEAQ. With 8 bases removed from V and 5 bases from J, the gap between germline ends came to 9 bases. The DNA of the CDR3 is TGTGCCAGCTCGGGGAGTGAGACCCAGTACTTC. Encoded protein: CASSGSETQYF. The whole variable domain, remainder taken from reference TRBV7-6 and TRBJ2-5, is GAGVSQSPRYKVTKRGQDVALRCDPISGHVSLYWYRQALGQGPEFLTYFNYEAQQDKSGLPNDRFSAERPEGSISTLTIQRTEQRDSAMYRCASSGSETQYFGPGTRLLVL.

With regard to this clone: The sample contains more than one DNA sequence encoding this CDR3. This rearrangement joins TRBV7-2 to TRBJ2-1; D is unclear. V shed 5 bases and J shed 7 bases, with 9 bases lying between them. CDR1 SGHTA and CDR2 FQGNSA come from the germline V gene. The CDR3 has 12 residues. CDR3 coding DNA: TGTGCCAGCAGCCTGGACCGAAATGAGCAGTTCTTC. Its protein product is CASSLDRNEQFF. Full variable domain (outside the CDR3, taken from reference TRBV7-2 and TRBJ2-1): GAGVSQSPSNKVTEKGKDVELRCDPISGHTALYWYRQSLGQGLEFLIYFQGNSAPDKSGLPSDRFSAERTGGSVSTLTIQRTQQEDSAVYLCASSLDRNEQFFGPGTRLTVL.

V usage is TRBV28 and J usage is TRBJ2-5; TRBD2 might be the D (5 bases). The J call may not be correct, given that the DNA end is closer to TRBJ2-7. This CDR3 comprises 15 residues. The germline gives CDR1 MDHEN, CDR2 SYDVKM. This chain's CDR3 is CASSDHGEGPDEQYF. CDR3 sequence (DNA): TGTGCCAGCAGTGACCACGGGGAAGGGCCCGACGAGCAGTACTTC.

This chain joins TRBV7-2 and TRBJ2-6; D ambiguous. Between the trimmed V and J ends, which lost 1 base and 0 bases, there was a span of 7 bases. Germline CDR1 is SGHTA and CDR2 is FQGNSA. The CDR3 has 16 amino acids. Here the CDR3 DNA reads TGTGCCAGCAGCTTAGGGATTAGCTCTGGGGCCAACGTCCTGACTTTC. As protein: CASSLGISSGANVLTF.

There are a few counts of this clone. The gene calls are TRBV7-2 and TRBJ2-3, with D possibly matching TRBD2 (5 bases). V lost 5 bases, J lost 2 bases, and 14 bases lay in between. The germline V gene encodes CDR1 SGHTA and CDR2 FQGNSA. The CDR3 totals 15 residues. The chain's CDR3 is CASSPRRGNTDTQYF. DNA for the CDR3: TGTGCCAGCAGCCCCCGTCGAGGGAACACAGATACGCAGTATTTT.

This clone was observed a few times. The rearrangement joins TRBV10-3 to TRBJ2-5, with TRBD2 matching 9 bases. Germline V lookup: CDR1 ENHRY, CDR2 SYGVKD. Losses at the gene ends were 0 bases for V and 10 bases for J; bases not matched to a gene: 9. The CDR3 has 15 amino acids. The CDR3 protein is CAISESRGLAFLQYF. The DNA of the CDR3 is TGTGCCATCAGTGAGTCGCGGGGACTAGCATTTCTCCAGTACTTC.

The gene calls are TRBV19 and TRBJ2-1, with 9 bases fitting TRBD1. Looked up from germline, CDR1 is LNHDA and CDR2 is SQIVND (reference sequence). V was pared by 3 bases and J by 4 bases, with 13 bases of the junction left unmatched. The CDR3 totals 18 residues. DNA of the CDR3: TGTGCCAGTAGTATCACCCTGATTGGGACAGGGAAATACAATGAGCAGTTCTTC. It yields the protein CASSITLIGTGKYNEQFF.

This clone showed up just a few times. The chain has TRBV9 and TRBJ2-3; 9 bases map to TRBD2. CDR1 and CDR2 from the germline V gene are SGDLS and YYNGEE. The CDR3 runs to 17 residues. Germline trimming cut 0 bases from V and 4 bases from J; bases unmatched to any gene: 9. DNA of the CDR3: TGTGCCAGCAGCGTAGGTCTAGCGGGGATGGGGTCAGATACGCAGTATTTT. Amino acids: CASSVGLAGMGSDTQYF. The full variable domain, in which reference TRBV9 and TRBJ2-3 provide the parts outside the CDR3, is DSGVTQTPKHLITATGQRVTLRCSPRSGDLSVYWYQQSLDQGLQFLIQYYNGEERAKGNILERFSAQQFPDLHSELNLSSLELGDSALYFCASSVGLAGMGSDTQYFGPGTRLTVL.

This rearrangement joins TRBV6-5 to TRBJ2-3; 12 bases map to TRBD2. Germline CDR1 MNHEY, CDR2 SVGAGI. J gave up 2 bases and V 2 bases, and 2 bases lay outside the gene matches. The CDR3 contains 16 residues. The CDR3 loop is CASSYGLAGSTDTQYF. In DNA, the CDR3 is TGTGCCAGCAGTTACGGACTAGCGGGATCCACAGATACGCAGTATTTT.

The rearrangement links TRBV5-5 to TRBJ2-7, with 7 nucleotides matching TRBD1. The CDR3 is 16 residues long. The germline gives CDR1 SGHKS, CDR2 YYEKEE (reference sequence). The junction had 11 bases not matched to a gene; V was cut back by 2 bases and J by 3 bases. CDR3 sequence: CASSFAGGSILYEQYF. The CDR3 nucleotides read TGTGCCAGCAGCTTCGCAGGGGGATCAATTCTCTACGAGCAGTACTTC.

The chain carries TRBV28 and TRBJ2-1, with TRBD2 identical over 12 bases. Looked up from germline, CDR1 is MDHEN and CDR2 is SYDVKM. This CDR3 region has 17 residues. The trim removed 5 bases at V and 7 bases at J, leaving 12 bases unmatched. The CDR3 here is CASSQRRLAGVGNEQFF. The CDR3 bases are TGTGCCAGCAGTCAACGACGACTAGCGGGAGTAGGTAATGAGCAGTTCTTC.

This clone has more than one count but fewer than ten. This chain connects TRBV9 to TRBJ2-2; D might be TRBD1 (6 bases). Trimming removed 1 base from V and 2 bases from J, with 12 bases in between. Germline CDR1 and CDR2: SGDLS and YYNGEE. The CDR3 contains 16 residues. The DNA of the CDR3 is TGTGCCAGCAGCGTATCCGGGACAATAAACACCGGGGAGCTGTTTTTT. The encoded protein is CASSVSGTINTGELFF. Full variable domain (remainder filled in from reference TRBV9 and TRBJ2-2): DSGVTQTPKHLITATGQRVTLRCSPRSGDLSVYWYQQSLDQGLQFLIQYYNGEERAKGNILERFSAQQFPDLHSELNLSSLELGDSALYFCASSVSGTINTGELFFGEGSRLTVL.

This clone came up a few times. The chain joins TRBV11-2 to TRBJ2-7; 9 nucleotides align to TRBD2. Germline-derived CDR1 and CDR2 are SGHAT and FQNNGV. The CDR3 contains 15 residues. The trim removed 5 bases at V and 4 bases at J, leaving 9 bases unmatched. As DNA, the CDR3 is TGTGCCAGCAGCGCTCTTAGCGGGAGTTTTTACGAGCAGTACTTC. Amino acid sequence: CASSALSGSFYEQYF.

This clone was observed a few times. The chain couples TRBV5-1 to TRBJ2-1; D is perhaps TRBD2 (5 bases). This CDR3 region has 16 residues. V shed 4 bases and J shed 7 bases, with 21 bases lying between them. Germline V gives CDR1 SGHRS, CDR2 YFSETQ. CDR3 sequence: CASSPSASGKTNEQFF. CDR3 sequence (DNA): TGCGCCAGCAGCCCTTCAGCCAGCGGAAAAACTAATGAGCAGTTCTTC.

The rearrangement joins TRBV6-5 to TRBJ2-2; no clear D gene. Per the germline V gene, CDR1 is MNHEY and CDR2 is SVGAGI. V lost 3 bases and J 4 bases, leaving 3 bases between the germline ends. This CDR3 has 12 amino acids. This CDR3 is CASSYLTGELFF. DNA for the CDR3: TGTGCCAGCAGTTATCTCACCGGGGAGCTGTTTTTT.

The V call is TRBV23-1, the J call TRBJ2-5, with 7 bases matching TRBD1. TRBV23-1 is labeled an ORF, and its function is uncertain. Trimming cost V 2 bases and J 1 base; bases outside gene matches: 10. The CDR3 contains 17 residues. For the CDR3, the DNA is TGCGCCAGCAGTCAAGTGACAGGGCTGAACGTCCAAGAGACCCAGTACTTC. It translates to CASSQVTGLNVQETQYF.

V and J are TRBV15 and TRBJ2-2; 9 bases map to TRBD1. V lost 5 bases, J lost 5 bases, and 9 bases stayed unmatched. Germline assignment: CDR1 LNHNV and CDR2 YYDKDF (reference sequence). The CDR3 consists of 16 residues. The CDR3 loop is CATSPRTGELTGELFF. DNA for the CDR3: TGTGCCACCAGCCCTCGGACAGGGGAATTGACCGGGGAGCTGTTTTTT. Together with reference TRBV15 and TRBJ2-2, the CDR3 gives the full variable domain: DAMVIQNPRYQVTQFGKPVTLSCSQTLNHNVMYWYQQKSSQAPKLLFHYYDKDFNNEADTPDNFQSRRPNTSFCFLDIRSPGLGDTAMYLCATSPRTGELTGELFFGEGSRLTVL.